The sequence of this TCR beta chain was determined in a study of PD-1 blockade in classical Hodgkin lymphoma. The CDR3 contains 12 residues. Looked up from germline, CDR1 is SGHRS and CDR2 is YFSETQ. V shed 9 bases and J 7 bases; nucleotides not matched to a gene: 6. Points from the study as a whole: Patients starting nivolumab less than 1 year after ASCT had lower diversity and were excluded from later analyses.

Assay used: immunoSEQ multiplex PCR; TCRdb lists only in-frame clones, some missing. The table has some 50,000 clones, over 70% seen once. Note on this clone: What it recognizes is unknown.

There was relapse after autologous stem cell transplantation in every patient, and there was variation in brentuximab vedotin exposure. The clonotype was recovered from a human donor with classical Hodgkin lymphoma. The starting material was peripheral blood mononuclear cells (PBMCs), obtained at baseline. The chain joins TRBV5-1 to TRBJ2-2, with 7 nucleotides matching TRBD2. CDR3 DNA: TGCGCCACCTTGGGAGGGAACGGGGAGCTGTTTTTT. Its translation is CATLGGNGELFF. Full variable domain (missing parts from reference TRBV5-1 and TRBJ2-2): KAGVTQTPRYLIKTRGQQVTLSCSPISGHRSVSWYQQTPGQGLQFLFEYFSETQRNKGNFPGRFSGRQFSNSRSEMNVSTLELGDSALYLCATLGGNGELFFGEGSRLTVL.